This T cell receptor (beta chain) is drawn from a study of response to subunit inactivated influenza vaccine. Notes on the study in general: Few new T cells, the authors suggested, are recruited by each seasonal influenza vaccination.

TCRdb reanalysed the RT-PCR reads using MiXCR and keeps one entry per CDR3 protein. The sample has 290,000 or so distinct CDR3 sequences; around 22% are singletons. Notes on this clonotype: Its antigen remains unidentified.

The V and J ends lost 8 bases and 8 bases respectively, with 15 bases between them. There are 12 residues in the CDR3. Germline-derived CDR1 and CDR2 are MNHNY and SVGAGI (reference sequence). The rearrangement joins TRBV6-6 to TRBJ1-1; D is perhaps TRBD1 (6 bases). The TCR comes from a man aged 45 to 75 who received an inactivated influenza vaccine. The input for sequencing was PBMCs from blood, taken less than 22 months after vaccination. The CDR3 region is CASGRPGEEAFF. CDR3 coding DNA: TGTGCCAGCGGAAGGCCAGGGGAGGAAGCTTTCTTT.